This T cell receptor (beta chain) stems from a study of blood T cell repertoires in COVID-19. Study-wide context: Whether acute or convalescent, the COVID-19 samples came from the United States, Italy and Spain. T cells, B-cell-depleted T cells, or PBMCs supplied cDNA or gDNA.

V was pared by 4 bases and J by 6 bases, with 8 bases of the junction left unmatched. From germline, CDR1 is MDHEN and CDR2 SYDVKM. CDR3 length: 14 amino acids. Clones were sequenced by immunoSEQ multiplex PCR, and TCRdb holds only the in-frame ones, with some missing. The data show approximately 230,000 clones, approximately 84% seen once. The chain combines TRBV28 with TRBJ1-2; 7 bases agree with TRBD1. The sequence was collected from a man aged 40-50 years who had recovered from COVID-19. Sequenced: PBMCs or T cells enriched from blood (not recorded which). CDR3 amino acids: CASSSGTALNGYTF. CDR3 in DNA: TGTGCCAGCAGTTCCGGGACAGCCTTAAATGGCTACACCTTC.